This T cell receptor beta chain was retrieved from a study of blood T cell repertoires in COVID-19. Study background: Spain, Italy and the United States supplied samples that represented acute and convalescent COVID-19. Nucleic acid was either cDNA or gDNA, and it came from T cells, B-cell-depleted T cells, or PBMCs.

Per the original methods: Quantification of nucleated cells was approximated via reference gene primer amplification. Method: immunoSEQ multiplex PCR; TCRdb's copy keeps in-frame clones and lacks some. The V and J calls and clone size come from that table; D and trimming were worked out from the DNA. The repertoire consists of around 170,000 clones, with about 89% occurring once and the leading ten covering less than 2%. This clone was seen only once. The trim removed 0 bases at V and 12 bases at J, leaving 7 bases unmatched. Germline V CDR1 and CDR2: SGHRS, YFSETQ. The CDR3 covers 15 residues. The sequence came from a young man who had recovered from COVID-19. Sequencing was done on a sample of peripheral blood. The chain recombines TRBV5-1 with TRBJ2-1, with TRBD2 matching over 12 bases. The CDR3 coding sequence is TGCGCCAGCAGCTTGGGACTAGCGGGGGTGCAAGGGCAGTTCTTC. Encoded protein: CASSLGLAGVQGQFF.